Given below is one T cell receptor (beta chain) in context. CDR3 length: 15 residues. Germline V gene sequence: CDR1 LNHDA, CDR2 SQIVND (reference sequence). Unmatched junction bases numbered 4, after V lost 5 bases and J lost 0 bases. This sample was included in a study of blood T cell repertoires in COVID-19. On the study more broadly: From the United States, Italy and Spain came samples of acute and convalescent COVID-19. Sources were T cells, B-cell-depleted T cells, or PBMCs; the material itself was cDNA or gDNA.

Per the study methods: Estimation of nucleated cell counts relied on the amplification of reference gene primers. Using immunoSEQ multiplex PCR, the repertoire was profiled, and TCRdb retains in-frame clones only, with some absent. D and trimming were read from the DNA, whereas the V and J calls and clone size are those reported in that table. The sample has roughly 280,000 clones, just under 90% seen once. Self-reported history from a screening survey and questionnaire set each donor's cohort. The J gene is TRBJ2-1, the V gene TRBV19; 7 nucleotides line up with TRBD1. Source material: PBMCs or T cells enriched from blood (not recorded which). This TCR was sampled from an older woman who had recovered from COVID-19. The CDR3 sequence is CASSYRDSSYNEQFF. DNA of the CDR3: TGTGCCAGTAGTTACCGGGACAGCTCCTACAATGAGCAGTTCTTC. The complete variable domain, with remaining parts taken from reference TRBV19 and TRBJ2-1, reads DGGITQSPKYLFRKEGQNVTLSCEQNLNHDAMYWYRQDPGQGLRLIYYSQIVNDFQKGDIAEGYSVSREKKESFPLTVTSAQKNPTAFYLCASSYRDSSYNEQFFGPGTRLTVL.